The 18 T cell receptor beta chains below come from one sample, sequenced in a study of PD-L1 blockade in urothelial cancer. As for time point: peripheral blood 6 weeks after treatment start. Repertoires were generated with immunoSEQ multiplex PCR, while TCRdb's copy carries only in-frame clones and drops some. This table has about 43,000 clones, 83% appearing once. Sequenced here: PBMCs, sampled around atezolizumab (anti-PD-L1) treatment. Receptor source: a man aged 60-69 years with urothelial cancer.

The chain employs TRBV12-5 and TRBJ2-2; 7 positions match TRBD1. The germline CDR1 and CDR2 sequences are LGHNT and FRNRAP. Trimming at V came to 3 bases and at J to 6 bases, leaving 1 base not matched to a gene. The CDR3 length is 13 residues. The CDR3 loop is CASGFTGAGELFF. The CDR3 region has the DNA TGTGCTAGTGGTTTCACAGGGGCCGGGGAGCTGTTTTTT.

The genes are TRBV19 and TRBJ2-1, with unresolved D. Per the germline V gene, CDR1 is LNHDA and CDR2 is SQIVND (reference sequence). The germline V and J ends were trimmed by 9 bases and 0 bases, with 12 bases remaining between them. This CDR3 is 14 amino acids long. CDR3 bases: TGTGCCAGCGCTGCCCGGTCCTCCTACAATGAGCAGTTCTTC. Residues: CASAARSSYNEQFF.

The gene calls are TRBV7-9 and TRBJ2-5; possible D gene TRBD1, 6 bases. The CDR3 is 14 amino acids. CDR1 is SEHNR and CDR2 is FQNEAQ in the germline V gene (reference sequence). The germline V and J ends were trimmed by 8 bases and 5 bases, with 18 bases remaining between them. CDR3 amino acids: CASGASGRGETQYF. CDR3 DNA sequence: TGTGCCAGCGGAGCCTCGGGTAGGGGGGAGACCCAGTACTTC.

The rearrangement uses TRBV6-5 and TRBJ1-1, with D possibly being TRBD1 (5 bases). Deletions cut 7 bases from V and 10 bases from J, with 19 bases between. CDR1 and CDR2 (germline): MNHEY, SVGAGI. The CDR3 runs to 13 residues. The CDR3 coding sequence is TGTGCCAGCAACCAAGACGGGGGTGGGGCAGCTTTCTTT. This codes for CASNQDGGGAAFF.

V usage is TRBV2 and J usage is TRBJ2-5; the match to TRBD2 covers 7 bases. This CDR3 region has 15 residues. Germline trimming cut 5 bases from V and 1 base from J; bases unmatched to any gene: 7. Germline-derived CDR1 and CDR2 are SNHLY and FYNNEI. The CDR3 is CASSITRTSQETQYF. The CDR3, as DNA: TGTGCCAGCAGTATCACGCGGACTAGCCAAGAGACCCAGTACTTC.

V and J are TRBV28 and TRBJ1-2; 10 nucleotides agree with TRBD1. The junction had 8 bases not matched to a gene; V was cut back by 5 bases and J by 2 bases. Germline V lookup: CDR1 MDHEN, CDR2 SYDVKM. The CDR3 has 16 amino acids. This CDR3 reads CASSIPWTGGNYGYTF. CDR3 nucleotide sequence: TGTGCCAGCAGTATCCCGTGGACAGGGGGGAACTATGGCTACACCTTC.

This chain links TRBV19 with TRBJ2-2; 12 nucleotides align to TRBD1. CDR3 size: 18 residues. The V and J ends lost 0 bases and 8 bases, in that order; junction bases with no gene match: 10. Germline V gene lookup returns CDR1 LNHDA and CDR2 SQIVND (reference sequence). CDR3 residues: CASSIDLRDRGLGGELFF. The CDR3 bases are TGTGCCAGTAGTATAGACCTCCGGGACAGGGGGCTTGGAGGGGAGCTGTTTTTT. Full variable domain (rest looked up from reference TRBV19 and TRBJ2-2): DGGITQSPKYLFRKEGQNVTLSCEQNLNHDAMYWYRQDPGQGLRLIYYSQIVNDFQKGDIAEGYSVSREKKESFPLTVTSAQKNPTAFYLCASSIDLRDRGLGGELFFGEGSRLTVL.

This clone was seen a handful of times. This chain links TRBV2 with TRBJ1-2; 7 positions match TRBD1. The germline V gene has CDR1 SNHLY and CDR2 FYNNEI. With 1 base clipped from V and 2 bases from J, the junction kept 1 base outside the gene matches. CDR3 length: 14 amino acids. CDR3 nucleotide sequence: TGTGCCAGCAGTGAAGGGACAGGCAACTATGGCTACACCTTC. It is translated as CASSEGTGNYGYTF.

This chain joins TRBV15 and TRBJ2-1, with 10 positions matching TRBD1. V was pared by 3 bases and J by 4 bases, with 0 bases of the junction left unmatched. The CDR3 contains 14 residues. CDR1 is LNHNV, CDR2 YYDKDF, per germline (reference sequence). CDR3 nucleotides: TGTGCCACCAGCAGGGGACAGGGGTACAATGAGCAGTTCTTC. Translated: CATSRGQGYNEQFF.

This sequence joins TRBV11-2 and TRBJ2-2; 7 nucleotides align to TRBD1. Trimming took 5 bases from V and 5 from J; bases not matched to a gene: 5. The CDR3 runs to 14 residues. CDR1 and CDR2 from the germline V gene are SGHAT and FQNNGV. The DNA for the CDR3 is TGTGCCAGCAGCGAGAGACAGGGTACCGGGGAGCTGTTTTTT. This codes for CASSERQGTGELFF.

This chain uses TRBV19 with TRBJ1-5; D ambiguous. The CDR3 has 14 amino acids. Germline V gene lookup returns CDR1 LNHDA and CDR2 SQIVND (reference sequence). V was shortened by 3 bases and J by 3 bases, with 9 bases between the two germline ends. The CDR3 DNA reads TGTGCCAGTAGTATTTTCAGGATCAATCAGCCCCAGCATTTT. Its protein is CASSIFRINQPQHF.

The gene calls are TRBV30 and TRBJ2-3; a possible D gene is TRBD2 (6 bases). Germline CDR1 and CDR2: GTSNPN and SVGIG (reference sequence). This CDR3 is built from 13 residues. V gave up 2 bases and J gave up 6 bases, with 12 bases separating them. CDR3 nucleotides: TGTGCCTGGAGTCCGGGGGTACGGGATACGCAGTATTTT. It specifies CAWSPGVRDTQYF. The variable domain in full, with the rest retrieved from reference TRBV30 and TRBJ2-3, is SQTIHQWPATLVQPVGSPLSLECTVEGTSNPNLYWYRQAAGRGLQLLFYSVGIGQISSEVPQNLSASRPQDRQFILSSKKLLLSDSGFYLCAWSPGVRDTQYFGPGTRLTVL.

This clone occurred once. The chain combines TRBV6-6 with TRBJ1-5; perhaps TRBD1 as D (5 bases). The germline V gene has CDR1 MNHNY and CDR2 SVGAGI (reference sequence). This CDR3 has 14 residues. V shed 0 bases and J shed 4 bases, with 7 bases lying between them. CDR3 region: CASSYSGGNQPQHF. The CDR3 DNA is TGTGCCAGCAGTTACTCGGGGGGGAATCAGCCCCAGCATTTT.

This clone was seen only once. This chain links TRBV6-5 with TRBJ2-7; perhaps TRBD1 as D (5 bases). Germline loops: CDR1 MNHEY, CDR2 SVGAGI. The CDR3 is 14 residues long. Between the trimmed V and J ends, which lost 5 bases and 2 bases, there was a span of 13 bases. CDR3 sequence: CASSENRLTYEQYF. In DNA, the CDR3 is TGTGCCAGCAGTGAAAACAGGCTGACCTACGAGCAGTACTTC.

The rearrangement uses TRBV5-1 and TRBJ2-5; TRBD1 agrees at 9 bases. Germline V gene sequence: CDR1 SGHRS, CDR2 YFSETQ. The V gene end was trimmed by 4 bases and the J gene end by 7 bases; junction bases not matched to a gene: 5. The CDR3 has 13 amino acids. DNA for the CDR3: TGCGCCAGCAGCAAGGACAGGGGTGGGACCCAGTACTTC. Amino acid sequence: CASSKDRGGTQYF.

J is TRBJ2-2 and V is TRBV29-1; 9 nucleotides agree with TRBD1. The CDR3 is 13 amino acids. The trim removed 6 bases at V and 1 base at J, leaving 0 bases unmatched. Germline CDR1 is SQVTM and CDR2 is ANQGSEA. CDR3 nucleotides: TGCAGCGTGGACAGGGGGAACACCGGGGAGCTGTTTTTT. Translation gives CSVDRGNTGELFF.

V usage is TRBV11-2 and J usage is TRBJ1-4; TRBD1 matches at 8 bases. The J segment lost 8 bases and the V segment lost 4 bases, leaving 12 bases of the junction unmatched. The CDR3 is 16 amino acids. CDR1 is SGHAT, CDR2 FQNNGV, per germline. CDR3 nucleotide sequence: TGTGCCAGCAGCTCTATCTCCCAGGGGGCGGGCGAAAAACTGTTTTTT. Translation: CASSSISQGAGEKLFF.

V is TRBV5-1 and J is TRBJ2-3, with D possibly being TRBD2 (5 bases). The CDR3 is 14 residues long. The germline V and J ends were trimmed by 6 bases and 2 bases, with 13 bases remaining between them. CDR1 SGHRS and CDR2 YFSETQ come from the germline V gene. The CDR3 is CASMSGINTDTQYF. The CDR3 nucleotides read TGCGCCAGCATGTCCGGGATCAACACAGATACGCAGTATTTT.